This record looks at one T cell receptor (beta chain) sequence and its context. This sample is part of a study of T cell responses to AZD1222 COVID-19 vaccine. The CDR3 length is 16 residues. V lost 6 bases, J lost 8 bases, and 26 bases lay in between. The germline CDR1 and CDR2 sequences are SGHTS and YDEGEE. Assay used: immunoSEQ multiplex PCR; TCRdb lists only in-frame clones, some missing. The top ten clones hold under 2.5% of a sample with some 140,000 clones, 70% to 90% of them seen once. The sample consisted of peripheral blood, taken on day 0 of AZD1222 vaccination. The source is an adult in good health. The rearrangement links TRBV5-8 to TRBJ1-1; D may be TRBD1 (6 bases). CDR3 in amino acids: CASTPPATGYLREAFF. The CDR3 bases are TGTGCCAGCACCCCCCCGGCGACAGGATATTTACGCGAAGCTTTCTTT.